The source of this T cell receptor beta chain is a study of T cells in Graves' hyperthyroidism and ophthalmopathy. Amplified TCR beta CDR3 regions came from RNA transcripts. The study used the HTBI primer set for a first-round RT-PCR of the TCR CDR3. Each CDR3 protein is one row after TCRdb ran MiXCR on the multiplex PCR reads. In the table there are 550,000 to 850,000 distinct CDR3 sequences, under 20% of which are singletons. Per the germline V gene, CDR1 is KGHSH and CDR2 is LQKENI. Trimming shortened V by 3 bases and J by 11 bases, and 19 bases separated the two germline ends. The CDR3 runs 14 residues.

This receptor was taken from a woman in her forties or fifties with Graves' hyperthyroidism that later progressed to Graves' ophthalmopathy. The sequenced sample was blood. This sequence joins TRBV18 and TRBJ1-2, with D possibly TRBD1 on 5 matching bases. This CDR3 is CASSPSGTGPNYTF. The CDR3 nucleotides read TGTGCCAGCTCACCTTCAGGCACGGGGCCAAATTACACCTTC.